Below are 7 T cell receptor beta chains sequenced from a single sample in a study of blood T cell repertoires in COVID-19. Only in-frame clones appear in the TCRdb table, and some are missing; sequencing was by immunoSEQ multiplex PCR. The profile covers about 250,000 clones, with 89% appearing a single time and roughly 4.5% taken by the ten largest. Sequencing was done on a sample of peripheral blood. All receptors derive from a woman in her forties who had recovered from COVID-19.

The V call is TRBV6-6, the J call TRBJ1-5; TRBD1 agrees at 7 bases. Germline V gives CDR1 MNHNY, CDR2 SVGAGI (reference sequence). CDR3 size: 15 residues. V lost 1 base to trimming and J lost 6 bases; unmatched junction nucleotides: 6. DNA of the CDR3: TGTGCCAGCAGTTACTTTAAACAGGGGAGTCAGCCCCAGCATTTT. It translates to CASSYFKQGSQPQHF.

The chain has TRBV7-3 and TRBJ2-1, with D perhaps matching TRBD2 (7 bases). Trimming removed 5 bases from V and 3 bases from J, with 20 bases in between. The CDR3 runs 17 residues. Germline loops: CDR1 SGHTA, CDR2 FQGTGA. CDR3 residues: CASSPGGLADSYNEQFF. The CDR3 DNA reads TGTGCCAGCAGCCCCGGGGGGCTGGCGGACAGCTACAATGAGCAGTTCTTC. Complete variable domain (other parts from reference TRBV7-3 and TRBJ2-1): GAGVSQTPSNKVTEKGKYVELRCDPISGHTALYWYRQSLGQGPEFLIYFQGTGAADDSGLPNDRFFAVRPEGSVSTLKIQRTERGDSAVYLCASSPGGLADSYNEQFFGPGTRLTVL.

The chain has TRBV7-9 and TRBJ2-3, with 7 bases matching TRBD2. Trimming took 5 bases from V and 4 from J; bases not matched to a gene: 12. Germline V gene lookup returns CDR1 SEHNR and CDR2 FQNEAQ (reference sequence). This CDR3 is 16 amino acids long. As DNA, the CDR3 is TGTGCCAGCAGCCCATTCAGGCGGGAGTGGGCAGATACGCAGTATTTT. This sequence encodes CASSPFRREWADTQYF.

The sample holds a few counts of this clone. The V and J genes are TRBV10-1 and TRBJ2-1, with D hard to call. This CDR3 has 15 residues. In germline, CDR1 is WNHNN, CDR2 SYGVQD (reference sequence). Trimming removed 0 bases at V and 12 bases at J, with 18 bases between. CDR3 DNA sequence: TGCGCCAGCAGTGAGTCGAGAACGATATCTAGATTGCAGTTCTTC. It translates to CASSESRTISRLQFF.

CDR3 loop: CASSLGPRFDGYTF. The CDR3 DNA follows: TGTGCCAGCAGCTTGGGCCCCAGGTTTGATGGCTACACCTTC. The chain combines TRBV5-6 with TRBJ1-2; D gene uncertain. The CDR3 loop spans 14 amino acids. CDR1 and CDR2 from the germline V gene are SGHDT and YYEEEE. Trimming cost V 0 bases and J 6 bases, with 12 bases left between them.

This CDR3 reads CASSLRNSNDNEQFF. DNA for the CDR3: TGTGCCAGCAGCTTAAGGAACAGCAATGACAATGAGCAGTTCTTC. This sequence joins TRBV9 and TRBJ2-1; D not certain. The CDR3 loop spans 15 amino acids. Germline assignment: CDR1 SGDLS and CDR2 YYNGEE. The germline V and J ends were trimmed by 4 bases and 5 bases, with 16 bases remaining between them.

V usage is TRBV13 and J usage is TRBJ1-2; 8 bases fit TRBD1. V was pared by 4 bases and J by 3 bases, with 7 bases of the junction left unmatched. The CDR3 extends over 15 amino acids. The germline V gene encodes CDR1 PRHDT and CDR2 FYEKMQ (reference sequence). The CDR3 nucleotides read TGTGCCAGCAGCTCCCGGGACAGGTCGGACTATGGCTACACCTTC. Translated, it gives CASSSRDRSDYGYTF.